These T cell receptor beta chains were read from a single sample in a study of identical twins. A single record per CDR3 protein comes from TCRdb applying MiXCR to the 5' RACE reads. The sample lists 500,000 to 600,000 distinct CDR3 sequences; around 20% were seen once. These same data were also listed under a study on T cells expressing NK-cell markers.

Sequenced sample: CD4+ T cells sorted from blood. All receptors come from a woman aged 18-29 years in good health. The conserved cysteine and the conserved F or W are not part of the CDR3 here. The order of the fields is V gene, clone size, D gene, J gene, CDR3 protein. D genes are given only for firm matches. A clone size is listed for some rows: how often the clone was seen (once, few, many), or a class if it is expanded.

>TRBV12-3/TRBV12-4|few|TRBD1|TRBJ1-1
ASSLSAGGTEAF
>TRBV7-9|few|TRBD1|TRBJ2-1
ASSLKGAHEQF
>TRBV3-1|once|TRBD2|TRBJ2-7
ASSQGAVAGVPEQY
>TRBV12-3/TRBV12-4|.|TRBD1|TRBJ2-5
ASRIASGGLETQY
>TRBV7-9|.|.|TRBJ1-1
ASSLTTGNTEAF
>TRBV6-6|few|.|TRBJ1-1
ASSYSGAAF
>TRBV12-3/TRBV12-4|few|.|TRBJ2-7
ASSGPGISSYEQY
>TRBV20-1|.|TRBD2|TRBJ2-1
SARVSGRAINEQF
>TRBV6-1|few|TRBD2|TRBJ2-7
ASRQRLAGESHEQY
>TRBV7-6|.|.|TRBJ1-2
ASSRQGSDGYT
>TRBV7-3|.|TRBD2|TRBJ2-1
ASSLTSGGAGNEQF
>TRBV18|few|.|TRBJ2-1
ASSPSRYNEQF
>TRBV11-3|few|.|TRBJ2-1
ASSSGPGEQF
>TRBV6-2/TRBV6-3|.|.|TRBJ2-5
ASSSWRLGGETQY
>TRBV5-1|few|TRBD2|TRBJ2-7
ASSGPGTSTAGEQY
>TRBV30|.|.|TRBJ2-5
AWSALDGRLETQY
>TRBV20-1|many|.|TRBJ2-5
SARGAEETQY
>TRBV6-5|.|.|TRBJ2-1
ASSYSLPRDTYNEQF
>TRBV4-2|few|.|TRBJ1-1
ASSQEGVAGSSDAF
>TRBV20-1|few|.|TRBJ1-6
SARDQAGDLSPLH
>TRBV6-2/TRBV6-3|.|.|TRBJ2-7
ASTTRGYISYEQY
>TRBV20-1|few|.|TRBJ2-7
SAAKSVGNEQY
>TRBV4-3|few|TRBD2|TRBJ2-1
ASSQSAGDWNEQF
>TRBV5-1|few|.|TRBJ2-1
ASSLEDSYEQF
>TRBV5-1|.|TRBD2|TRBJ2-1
ASSLTGTRTYNEQF
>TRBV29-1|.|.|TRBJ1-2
SALKDSTVYGYT
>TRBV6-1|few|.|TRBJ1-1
ASSQGRSNTEAF
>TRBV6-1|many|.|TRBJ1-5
ASSRDNYDQPQH